Shown below are 21 T cell receptor beta chains from a single sample sequenced in a study of tissue T cells after allogeneic stem cell transplantation (dated by TCRdb to between 2021 and 2022). Libraries were made using the immunoSEQ multiplex PCR assay. This immuneACCESS table, as held by TCRdb, lists in-frame sequences with V and J called but not all clones. Of the missing ones, under half trace to an unresolved V gene in checked studies; the others have no known cause. Within this sample are some 9,800 clones, with approximately 70% of them counted one time only. The ten largest make up over 25% of the sample. Taken with the paper, the label for time point translates to: human tissue collected at research (rapid) autopsy. The sample consisted of tissue from the stomach, taken at autopsy. The receptors were sampled from a male donor at least 60 years old with lung cancer.

The chain joins TRBV10-3 to TRBJ1-1, with 11 bases identical to TRBD1. In germline, CDR1 is ENHRY, CDR2 SYGVKD. CDR3 length: 16 amino acids. Unmatched junction bases numbered 4, after V lost 4 bases and J lost 0 bases. The DNA of the CDR3 is TGTGCCATCAGTGGGGGGACAGGGGGAGTGAACACTGAAGCTTTCTTT. Translation gives CAISGGTGGVNTEAFF.

This clone was found once. This chain uses TRBV30 with TRBJ1-6; possibly TRBD1 for D (5 bases). Germline assignment: CDR1 GTSNPN and CDR2 SVGIG (reference sequence). The length of the CDR3 is 18 residues. Trimming pared 5 bases from V and 6 bases from J, leaving 26 bases between. CDR3 region: CAWGNSRLARGPNSPLHF. For the CDR3, the DNA is TGTGCCTGGGGAAACAGTCGGCTGGCGAGGGGTCCTAATTCACCCCTCCACTTT.

The rearrangement links TRBV19 to TRBJ2-2; no firm D call. Trimming cost V 7 bases and J 6 bases, with 9 bases left between them. Germline V gene sequence: CDR1 LNHDA, CDR2 SQIVND (reference sequence). The CDR3 is 12 residues long. CDR3 DNA: TGTGCCAGTACCCTCTACCCCGGGGAGCTGTTTTTT. Translating it yields CASTLYPGELFF. Supplemented by reference TRBV19 and TRBJ2-2, the full variable domain reads DGGITQSPKYLFRKEGQNVTLSCEQNLNHDAMYWYRQDPGQGLRLIYYSQIVNDFQKGDIAEGYSVSREKKESFPLTVTSAQKNPTAFYLCASTLYPGELFFGEGSRLTVL.

V is TRBV19 and J is TRBJ2-7, with D possibly TRBD2 on 6 matching bases. The V gene's germline CDR1 is LNHDA and CDR2 SQIVND (reference sequence). V was shortened by 6 bases and J by 5 bases, with 20 bases between the two germline ends. The CDR3 runs 15 residues. The CDR3 sequence: CASSPFPGLTDEQYF. The CDR3 nucleotides read TGTGCCAGTAGCCCATTCCCGGGACTCACCGACGAGCAGTACTTC.

The chain couples TRBV4-2 to TRBJ2-7, with TRBD1 identical over 10 bases. This CDR3 has 19 residues. Germline V gives CDR1 LGHNA, CDR2 YNFKEQ. With V trimmed by 4 bases and J by 4 bases, 19 bases remained unmatched. The CDR3 protein is CASSPYLTPGQGDSYEQYF. The CDR3 nucleotides read TGTGCCAGCAGCCCTTATCTTACCCCCGGACAGGGGGACTCTTACGAGCAGTACTTC.

This chain links TRBV5-1 with TRBJ2-5, with 15 bases aligning to TRBD2. The germline V gene has CDR1 SGHRS and CDR2 YFSETQ. V trimming: 4 bases; J trimming: 5 bases; junction bases outside the gene matches: 6. This CDR3 is built from 16 residues. CDR3 coding DNA: TGCGCCAGCAGCCCGGGACTAGCGGGGGGCTGGGAGACCCAGTACTTC. Protein sequence: CASSPGLAGGWETQYF.

This clone was detected a few times. This chain connects TRBV5-1 to TRBJ2-1; 9 bases align to TRBD2. CDR1 SGHRS and CDR2 YFSETQ come from the germline V gene. With 4 bases clipped from V and 4 bases from J, the junction kept 9 bases outside the gene matches. CDR3 length: 16 residues. The CDR3 loop is CASSDNSGGIYNEQFF. CDR3 nucleotides: TGCGCCAGCAGCGACAACAGCGGGGGGATTTACAATGAGCAGTTCTTC.

This clone has a handful of counts. The chain carries TRBV5-4 and TRBJ2-2; D could derive from TRBD1 or TRBD2 (5 bases each). The germline CDR1 and CDR2 sequences are SGHNT and YYREEE (reference sequence). The CDR3 is made up of 18 amino acids. V dropped 8 bases and J dropped 8 bases, with 31 bases sitting between them. The CDR3 here is CASPGRGTTGPKAGELFF. In nucleotides, the CDR3 is TGTGCCAGTCCTGGACGGGGAACTACGGGACCCAAGGCGGGGGAGCTGTTTTTT.

The chain links TRBV6-6 to TRBJ1-1; D might be TRBD1 (6 bases). The V end was cut by 4 bases, the J end by 1 base, with 10 bases between. Germline CDR1 is MNHNY and CDR2 is SVGAGI (reference sequence). CDR3 size: 14 residues. This CDR3 is CASSFGQKNTEAFF. CDR3 DNA sequence: TGTGCCAGCAGTTTCGGACAGAAGAACACTGAAGCTTTCTTT.

The chain links TRBV6-2 or TRBV6-3 to TRBJ1-1, with no clear D. Between the trimmed V and J ends, which lost 2 bases and 6 bases, there was a span of 7 bases. The CDR3 is 12 residues long. Germline values: CDR1 MNHEY, CDR2 SVGEGT. The CDR3 DNA follows: TGTGCCAGCAGTTACCGGGATTCTGAAGCTTTCTTT. Protein sequence: CASSYRDSEAFF.

This clone was seen only a few times. The chain recombines TRBV7-2 with TRBJ1-5; D is unclear. V was pared by 1 base and J by 8 bases, with 21 bases between. The CDR3 runs to 17 residues. The germline gives CDR1 SGHTA, CDR2 FQGNSA. The CDR3 DNA reads TGTGCCAGCAGCTTAGTATATAACCTGCCGGGAGAAAAGCCCCAGCATTTT. Translated: CASSLVYNLPGEKPQHF.

This sequence joins TRBV6-6 and TRBJ2-2; the D is unclear. Per germline, CDR1 MNHNY and CDR2 SVGAGI (reference sequence). The CDR3 spans 16 residues. Between the trimmed V and J ends, which lost 0 bases and 5 bases, there was a span of 13 bases. CDR3 sequence (DNA): TGTGCCAGCAGTTACTCGAAGTTGATTAGGACCGGGGAGCTGTTTTTT. It specifies CASSYSKLIRTGELFF.

The rearrangement uses TRBV7-3 and TRBJ2-1, with 16 bases lining up with TRBD2. Unmatched junction bases numbered 12, after V lost 2 bases and J lost 8 bases. The CDR3 is 19 residues long. Germline V gives CDR1 SGHTA, CDR2 FQGTGA. DNA for the CDR3: TGTGCCAGCAGCTTACGCCCCACCGGGACTAGCGGGAGGGCCTATGAGCAGTTCTTC. Its protein product is CASSLRPTGTSGRAYEQFF.

On this clone: The sample has other DNA sequences that encode this CDR3 too. The CDR3 sequence: CASSIRQGNEKLFF. The CDR3 nucleotides are TGTGCCAGTAGTATCCGACAGGGAAATGAAAAACTGTTTTTT. The chain uses TRBV19 and TRBJ1-4, with 7 bases that match TRBD1. Germline V lookup: CDR1 LNHDA, CDR2 SQIVND (reference sequence). V was pared by 3 bases and J by 5 bases, with 3 bases of the junction left unmatched. CDR3 length: 14 residues.

The chain has TRBV5-1 and TRBJ2-1, with no clear D. The CDR3 has 15 residues. V gave up 0 bases and J gave up 1 base, with 8 bases separating them. CDR1 SGHRS and CDR2 YFSETQ come from the germline V gene. The CDR3 coding sequence is TGCGCCAGCAGCTTGGGGCGGCAATCCTACAATGAGCAGTTCTTC. Translated: CASSLGRQSYNEQFF.

The V call is TRBV6-5, the J call TRBJ2-5, with TRBD1 as a possible D gene (5 bases). In germline, CDR1 is MNHEY, CDR2 SVGAGI. The CDR3 runs 13 residues. Between the trimmed V and J ends, which lost 11 bases and 4 bases, there was a span of 17 bases. CDR3 coding DNA: TGTGCCGCCTCCACCCAGGGTCTAGAGACCCAGTACTTC. This gives the protein CAASTQGLETQYF.

This chain connects TRBV6-5 to TRBJ2-1; D is possibly TRBD1 (5 bases). Germline CDR1 and CDR2: MNHEY and SVGAGI. V lost 6 bases and J lost 3, with 12 bases in between. There are 14 residues in the CDR3. Here the CDR3 DNA reads TGTGCCAGCAGCCTCGGACATCTCTACAATGAGCAGTTCTTC. It is translated as CASSLGHLYNEQFF.

This chain connects TRBV21-1 to TRBJ1-5; the DNA was not compared with TRBD1, the D call given in the table. TRBV21-1 is a pseudogene segment. CDR3 size: 15 residues. The CDR3 here is CASSKPVAGDQPQHF. DNA for the CDR3: TGTGCCAGCAGCAAGCCGGTGGCAGGGGATCAGCCCCAGCATTTT.

This clone ranks as medium-sized. The chain carries TRBV3-1 (or the pseudogene TRBV3-2) and TRBJ2-1; D may be TRBD2 (6 bases). Deletions cut 4 bases from V and 9 bases from J, with 10 bases between. Germline lookup yields CDR1 LGHDT and CDR2 YNNKEL (reference sequence). The CDR3 has 12 residues. CDR3 loop: CASSPRLGEQFF. In DNA form, the CDR3 reads TGTGCCAGCAGCCCCCGACTAGGTGAGCAGTTCTTC.

The gene calls are TRBV7-2 and TRBJ2-5, with 9 bases lining up with TRBD2. Germline CDR1 and CDR2: SGHTA and FQGNSA. V trimming: 0 bases; J trimming: 10 bases; junction bases outside the gene matches: 15. This CDR3 has 17 residues. The CDR3 sequence: CASSLASPGLALGDQYF. CDR3 DNA sequence: TGTGCCAGCAGCTTAGCATCCCCGGGACTAGCTTTAGGGGACCAGTACTTC.

The V and J genes are TRBV11-2 and TRBJ2-7, with a possible D match to TRBD2 (5 bases). Germline assignment: CDR1 SGHAT and CDR2 FQNNGV. V shed 8 bases and J shed 0 bases, with 11 bases lying between them. The CDR3 is 13 amino acids. CDR3 sequence (DNA): TGTGCCAGCGACCGGGATCCCTCCTACGAGCAGTACTTC. Translated: CASDRDPSYEQYF.